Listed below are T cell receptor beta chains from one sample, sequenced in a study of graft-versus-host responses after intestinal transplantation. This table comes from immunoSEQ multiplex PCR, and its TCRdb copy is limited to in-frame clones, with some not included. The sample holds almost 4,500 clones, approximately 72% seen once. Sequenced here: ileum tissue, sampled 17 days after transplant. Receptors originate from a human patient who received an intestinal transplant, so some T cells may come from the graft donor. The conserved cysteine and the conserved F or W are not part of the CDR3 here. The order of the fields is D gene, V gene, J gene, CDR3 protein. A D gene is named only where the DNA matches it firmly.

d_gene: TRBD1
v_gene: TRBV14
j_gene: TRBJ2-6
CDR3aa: ASSLGTVSGANVLT

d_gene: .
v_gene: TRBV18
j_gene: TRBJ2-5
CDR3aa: ASSPQETQY

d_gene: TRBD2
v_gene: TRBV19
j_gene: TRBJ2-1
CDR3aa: ASTPRVWLAGEDNEQF

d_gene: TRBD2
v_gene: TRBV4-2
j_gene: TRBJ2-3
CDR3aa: ASSRTSGGVTDTQY

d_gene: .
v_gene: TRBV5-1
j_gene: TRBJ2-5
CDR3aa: ASSLSAANQETQY

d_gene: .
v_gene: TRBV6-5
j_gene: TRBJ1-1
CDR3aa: ASSGGQSNTEAF

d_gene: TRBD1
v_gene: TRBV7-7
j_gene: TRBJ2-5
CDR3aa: ASSRDREETQY

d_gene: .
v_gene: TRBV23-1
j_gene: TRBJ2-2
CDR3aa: ASSHGQFAGELF

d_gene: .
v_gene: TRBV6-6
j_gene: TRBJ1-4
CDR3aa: ASSKTNSSPKLF

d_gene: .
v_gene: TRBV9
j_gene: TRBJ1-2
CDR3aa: ASSGDRHRDYGYT

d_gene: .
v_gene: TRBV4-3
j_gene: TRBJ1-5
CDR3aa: ASSQGGDQPQH

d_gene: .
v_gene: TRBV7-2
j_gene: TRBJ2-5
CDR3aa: ASSPNQGGQETQY

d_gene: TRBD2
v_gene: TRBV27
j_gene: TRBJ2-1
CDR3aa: ASSYPRTSGGEIYNEQF

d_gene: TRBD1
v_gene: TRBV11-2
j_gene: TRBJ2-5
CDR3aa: ASSSILGQGTGETQY

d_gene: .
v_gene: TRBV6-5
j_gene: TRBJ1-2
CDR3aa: ASSYSAGNNNYGYT

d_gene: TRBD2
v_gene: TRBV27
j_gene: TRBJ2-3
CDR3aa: ASSYDTGLAGRASTDTQY

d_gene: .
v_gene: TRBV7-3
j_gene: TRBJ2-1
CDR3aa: ASSVLTRGADEQF

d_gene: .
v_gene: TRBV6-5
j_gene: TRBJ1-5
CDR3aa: ASSVPGGNQPQH

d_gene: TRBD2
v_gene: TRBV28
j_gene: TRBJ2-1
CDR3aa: ASIYSGGNEQF

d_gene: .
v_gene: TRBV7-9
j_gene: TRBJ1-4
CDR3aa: ASSRVGGNEKLF

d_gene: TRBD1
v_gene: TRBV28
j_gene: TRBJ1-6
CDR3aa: ASRLTGQAPLH

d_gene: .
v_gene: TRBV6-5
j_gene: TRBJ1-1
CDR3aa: ASSSTGNTEAF

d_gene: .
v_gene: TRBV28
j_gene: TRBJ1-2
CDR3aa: ASSLGQFNYGYT

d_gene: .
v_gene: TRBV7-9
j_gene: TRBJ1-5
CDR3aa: ASSKGGGNQPQH

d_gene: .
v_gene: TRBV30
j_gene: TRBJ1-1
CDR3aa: AWSLVRSAGRGPGEAF

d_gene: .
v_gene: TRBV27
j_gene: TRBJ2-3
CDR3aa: ASSFLPQSTDTQY

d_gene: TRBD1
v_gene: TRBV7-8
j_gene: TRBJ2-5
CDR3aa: ASSLGTGHQETQY

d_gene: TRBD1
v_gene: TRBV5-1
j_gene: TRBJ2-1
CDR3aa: ASSFPQGARDNEQF

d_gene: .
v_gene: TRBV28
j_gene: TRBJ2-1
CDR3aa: ASSYGGSYNEQF

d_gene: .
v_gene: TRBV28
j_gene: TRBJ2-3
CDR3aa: ASARGGSFTDTQY

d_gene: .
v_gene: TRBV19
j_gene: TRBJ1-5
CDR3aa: ASRQGGQPQH

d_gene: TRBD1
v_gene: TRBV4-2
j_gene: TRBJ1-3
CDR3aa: ASSPPPDRIKVGHTIY

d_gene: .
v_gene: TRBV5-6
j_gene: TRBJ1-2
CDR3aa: ASRGRTDNGYT

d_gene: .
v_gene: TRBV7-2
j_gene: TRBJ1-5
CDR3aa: ASSLRGDQPQH

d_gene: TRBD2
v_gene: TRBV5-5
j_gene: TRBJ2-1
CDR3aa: ASKQAGAPNEQF

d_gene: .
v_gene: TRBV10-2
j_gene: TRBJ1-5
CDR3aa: ASRLGDSNQPQH

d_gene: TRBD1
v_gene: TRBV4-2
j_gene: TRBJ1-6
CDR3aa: ASSQDRSGTGGSPLH